The clone carrying this T cell receptor beta chain occurred a few times. Its antigen remains unidentified. The V gene's germline CDR1 is MNHNS and CDR2 SASEGT. The CDR3 extends over 15 amino acids. V was pared by 6 bases and J by 0 bases, with 7 bases of the junction left unmatched. Sequencing of the DNA from cultured CD4+ T cells was carried out with the Oncomine TCR Beta short-read assay. The source of extracted genomic DNA was cultured CD4+ T cells. TCRdb re-called the PCR reads through MiXCR, storing one row per CDR3 protein. The sample holds around 9,400 distinct CDR3 sequences; under 30% are singletons and the top ten take 9.5% to 15%. Treatment specified: approximately nine-day PBMC culture with coronavirus spike peptide pools or control peptides (ViraFEST assay). The data originate from a study of vaccination and CD4 T cells after COVID-19. Study information: The convalescents included six males and four females, and among them two were Hispanic while seven were Caucasian. Post-COVID samples had a sampling time that fell a median about 100 days after diagnosis (range 35 to 161).

The V gene is TRBV6-1, the J gene TRBJ2-5; the match to TRBD2 covers 7 bases. The material sequenced was CD4+ T cells from blood, cultured in vitro, taken after SARS-CoV-2 vaccination. This sequence was found in a human donor who had recovered from COVID-19. This CDR3 reads CASRTRLANQETQYF. CDR3 nucleotide sequence: TGTGCCAGCAGAACCCGACTAGCCAACCAAGAGACCCAGTACTTC.